The T cell receptor (beta chain) described here comes from a study of cytomegalovirus exposure and HLA in healthy donors. The PCR was carried out with 60 Vbeta primers and 13 Jbeta primers. Sequenced by immunoSEQ multiplex PCR; TCRdb stores in-frame clones only, minus some. The sample holds 150,000 or so clones, about 75% seen once. Of note for this clone: Its target is not known.

Study results and caveats: Later analysis associated a missense DCLRE1C variant with TCR beta V- and J-gene trimming.

Between the trimmed V and J ends, which lost 3 bases and 4 bases, there was a span of 8 bases. This CDR3 is built from 12 residues. Germline V gene data show CDR1 as SGHRS and CDR2 as YFSETQ. Sequenced sample: PBMCs. This chain joins TRBV5-1 and TRBJ2-7; a possible D gene is TRBD2 (5 bases). The receptor was isolated from a man younger than 35 in good health and CMV-seropositive. For the CDR3, the DNA is TGCGCCAGCAGCTCCGAGGGATACGAGCAGTACTTC. As protein: CASSSEGYEQYF. The entire variable domain, with the rest obtained from reference TRBV5-1 and TRBJ2-7, is as follows: KAGVTQTPRYLIKTRGQQVTLSCSPISGHRSVSWYQQTPGQGLQFLFEYFSETQRNKGNFPGRFSGRQFSNSRSEMNVSTLELGDSALYLCASSSEGYEQYFGPGTRLTVT.